These 8 T cell receptor beta chains originate from one sample sequenced in a study of blood T cell repertoires in COVID-19. Here immunoSEQ multiplex PCR was the method, and the copy in TCRdb shows in-frame clones only, minus some. The data hold approximately 210,000 clones, with 84% observed a single time. Sequenced input: peripheral blood. These receptors all stem from a woman aged 80 or over with COVID-19, enrolled during active disease.

As DNA, the CDR3 is TGTGCCAGCAGTCCTCCTAGCGGTTCCTACAATGAGCAGTTCTTC. This codes for CASSPPSGSYNEQFF. The chain is built from TRBV7-2 and TRBJ2-1, with TRBD2 identical over 7 bases. The CDR3 extends over 15 amino acids. V trimming: 6 bases; J trimming: 1 base; junction bases outside the gene matches: 6. Germline assignment: CDR1 SGHTA and CDR2 FQGNSA.

A single count supports this clone. This chain uses TRBV5-1 with TRBJ1-2; no definite D call. V dropped 1 base and J dropped 0 bases, with 7 bases sitting between them. CDR1 is SGHRS and CDR2 is YFSETQ in the germline V gene. The CDR3 extends over 14 amino acids. The CDR3 DNA follows: TGCGCCAGCAGCTTGAAGACACCTAACTATGGCTACACCTTC. It translates to CASSLKTPNYGYTF.

The chain carries TRBV30 and TRBJ1-6, with D possibly being TRBD1 (5 bases). The V end was cut by 0 bases, the J end by 6 bases, with 12 bases between. CDR3 size: 15 residues. Germline V gene lookup returns CDR1 GTSNPN and CDR2 SVGIG (reference sequence). The CDR3 DNA follows: TGTGCCTGGAGTGTAGGCCCGGGGGTTAATTCACCCCTCCACTTT. This encodes CAWSVGPGVNSPLHF.

The V call is TRBV3-1 (or the pseudogene TRBV3-2), the J call TRBJ1-4, with 7 positions matching TRBD1. Per the germline V gene, CDR1 is LGHDT and CDR2 is YNNKEL (reference sequence). This CDR3 is 13 amino acids long. After removal of 4 bases from V and 15 bases from J, the junction contained 11 bases not matched to a gene. CDR3 DNA sequence: TGTGCCAGCAGCCGCACAAGGACAGGCCTGTTGTTTTTT. Amino acid sequence: CASSRTRTGLLFF.

J is TRBJ2-1 and V is TRBV7-3, with TRBD2 matching over 10 bases. Germline V gene data show CDR1 as SGHTA and CDR2 as FQGTGA. CDR3 length: 15 amino acids. V gave up 4 bases and J gave up 8 bases; unmatched junction bases: 8. CDR3 bases: TGTGCCAGCAGCTCAAGCGGGGGGGCCATGTATGAGCAGTTCTTC. Protein: CASSSSGGAMYEQFF.

The chain's CDR3 is CASSSGLVNQPQHF. In DNA form, the CDR3 reads TGTGCCAGCAGCTCGGGACTGGTCAATCAGCCCCAGCATTTT. The chain links TRBV7-9 to TRBJ1-5; possible D gene TRBD1, 5 bases. Trimming stripped 4 bases from V and 3 bases from J, with 10 bases between. This CDR3 comprises 14 residues. Germline CDR1 SEHNR, CDR2 FQNEAQ (reference sequence).

The V call is TRBV5-1, the J call TRBJ2-2, with 10 bases fitting TRBD2. The length of the CDR3 is 16 residues. Losses at the gene ends were 2 bases for V and 6 bases for J; bases not matched to a gene: 7. CDR1 and CDR2 (germline): SGHRS, YFSETQ. The CDR3 region is CASSLSGGAIAGELFF. In DNA form, the CDR3 reads TGCGCCAGCAGCTTAAGCGGGGGGGCCATTGCCGGGGAGCTGTTTTTT.

The rearrangement uses TRBV19 and TRBJ2-5, with 12 bases lining up with TRBD1. The junction had 9 bases not matched to a gene; V was cut back by 5 bases and J by 5 bases. Germline loops: CDR1 LNHDA, CDR2 SQIVND (reference sequence). The CDR3 runs 16 residues. CDR3 in DNA: TGTGCCAGTAGTGTGACCACCGGGACAGGGGGCGAGACCCAGTACTTC. Amino acids: CASSVTTGTGGETQYF.